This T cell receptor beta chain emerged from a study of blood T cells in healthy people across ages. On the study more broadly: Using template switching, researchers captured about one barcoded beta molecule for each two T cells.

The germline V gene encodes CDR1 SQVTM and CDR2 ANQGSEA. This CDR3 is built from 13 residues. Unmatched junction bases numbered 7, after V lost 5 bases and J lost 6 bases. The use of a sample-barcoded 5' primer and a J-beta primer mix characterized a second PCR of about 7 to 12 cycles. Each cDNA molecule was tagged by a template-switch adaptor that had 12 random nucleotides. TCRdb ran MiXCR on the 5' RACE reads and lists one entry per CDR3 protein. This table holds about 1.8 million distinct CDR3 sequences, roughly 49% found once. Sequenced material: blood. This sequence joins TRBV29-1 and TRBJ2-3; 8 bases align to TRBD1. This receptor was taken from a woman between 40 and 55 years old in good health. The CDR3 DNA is TGCAGCGTTTTACAGGGGGGCGGCGATACGCAGTATTTT. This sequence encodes CSVLQGGGDTQYF.